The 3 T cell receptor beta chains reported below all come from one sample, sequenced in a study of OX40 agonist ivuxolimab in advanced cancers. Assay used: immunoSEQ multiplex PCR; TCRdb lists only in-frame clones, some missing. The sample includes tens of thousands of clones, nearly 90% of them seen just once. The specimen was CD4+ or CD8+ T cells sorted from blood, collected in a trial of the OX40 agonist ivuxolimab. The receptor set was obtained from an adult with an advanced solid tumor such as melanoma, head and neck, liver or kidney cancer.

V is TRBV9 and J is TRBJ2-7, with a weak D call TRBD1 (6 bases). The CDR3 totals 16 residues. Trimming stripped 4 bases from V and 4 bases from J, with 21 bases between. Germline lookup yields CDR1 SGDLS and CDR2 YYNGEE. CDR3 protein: CASSPHRALNEYEQYF. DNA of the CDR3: TGTGCCAGCAGCCCTCACAGGGCCTTGAATGAGTACGAGCAGTACTTC.

The CDR3 coding sequence is TGTGCCAGCAGCTTTGGGACAGCCGAGACCCAGTACTTC. Translation: CASSFGTAETQYF. The chain joins TRBV7-6 to TRBJ2-5; 7 bases line up with TRBD1. This CDR3 region has 13 residues. Looked up from germline, CDR1 is SGHVS and CDR2 is FNYEAQ. Trimming took 3 bases from V and 5 from J; bases not matched to a gene: 3.

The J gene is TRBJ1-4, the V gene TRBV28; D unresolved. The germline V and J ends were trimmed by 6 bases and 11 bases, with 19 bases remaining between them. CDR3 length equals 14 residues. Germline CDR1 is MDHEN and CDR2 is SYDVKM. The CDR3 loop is CASSPVWTDAKLFF. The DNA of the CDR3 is TGTGCCAGCAGCCCAGTTTGGACGGACGCTAAACTGTTTTTT.